A selection of T cell receptor beta chains follows, all from one sample in a study of hypomethylating agent response in myelodysplastic syndrome. The method was immunoSEQ multiplex PCR; TCRdb's version includes in-frame clones alone and lacks a portion of them. The sample lists 5,500 to 6,500 clones; about 82% were seen once. Specimen: bone marrow, collected before or after starting hypomethylating agent treatment for myelodysplastic syndrome (not recorded which). These TCRs come from a human donor with myelodysplastic syndrome. Both conserved end residues are part of each CDR3. The D gene is left open where the match is weak. Clone size appears in some rows only: once, few, many, or a class for an expanded clone.

clone size	D gene	V gene	J gene	CDR3 DNA	CDR3 protein
.	.	TRBV4-2	TRBJ2-3	TGTGCCAGCAGCCAAGCTTTCGGACTCGGGGCGGTGGATACGCAGTATTTT	CASSQAFGLGAVDTQYF
few	.	TRBV25-1	TRBJ2-7	TGTGCCAGCAGTGCGACCTACGAGCAGTACTTC	CASSATYEQYF
.	TRBD1	TRBV29-1	TRBJ1-3	TGCAGCGCCCGGACAGGGGGAGGAAACACCATATATTTT	CSARTGGGNTIYF
few	.	TRBV20-1	TRBJ1-2	TGCAGTGCTCAGGGGTGGGAGGGCTACACCTTC	CSAQGWEGYTF
few	.	TRBV27	TRBJ2-7	TGTGCCAGCAGTATCGGGACCGGCTCCTACGAGCAGTACTTC	CASSIGTGSYEQYF
.	.	TRBV9	TRBJ1-1	TGTGCCAGCAGCGTCGGGGGTGTGCGGACTGAAGCTTTCTTT	CASSVGGVRTEAFF
.	TRBD1	TRBV10-2	TRBJ2-7	TGCGCCAGCAGGACAGGGGGCGCAGGGGGGGTCGCATACGAGCAGTACTTC	CASRTGGAGGVAYEQYF
few	.	TRBV5-1	TRBJ1-5	TGCGCCAGCAGCTTGAGTCCTCTTAATCAGCCCCAGCATTTT	CASSLSPLNQPQHF
.	.	TRBV27	TRBJ1-2	TGTGCCAGCAGTTCGACTCTCCCCTGGGGAACAGGGACCTATGGCTACACCTTC	CASSSTLPWGTGTYGYTF
.	TRBD1	TRBV7-6	TRBJ2-7	TGTGCCAGCAGCCCAAGCATAAGGGCCGGGACAGGGTACGAGCAGTACTTC	CASSPSIRAGTGYEQYF